The next 24 T cell receptor beta chains were all read from a single sample in a study of CD4 T cells in relation to SARS-CoV-2 and coronaviruses. CD4+ T cells from unexposed donors were obtained before the COVID-19 pandemic (2011-2018). The cells were cultured for about 10 days before CD4+ T cells were isolated. Clones were read by immunoSEQ multiplex PCR, and TCRdb kept only the in-frame ones, dropping some. The profile covers fewer than 20,000 clones, with approximately 70% appearing a single time and about a fifth taken by the ten largest. For these TCRs, the target antigens are not known. Sample: CD4+ T cells from PBMCs, cultured in vitro. The receptors were sampled from a human donor in good health.

The chain uses TRBV6-5 and TRBJ1-2, with D possibly matching TRBD1 (5 bases). The CDR3 has 13 amino acids. V dropped 5 bases and J dropped 7 bases, with 14 bases sitting between them. Per the germline V gene, CDR1 is MNHEY and CDR2 is SVGAGI. The CDR3 nucleotides read TGTGCCAGCAGTCCCCGGTTGGGGACTGGCTACACCTTC. Translating it yields CASSPRLGTGYTF.

V usage is TRBV18 and J usage is TRBJ2-7; 10 bases match TRBD1. V lost 3 bases, J lost 7 bases, and 6 bases stayed unmatched. From germline, CDR1 is KGHSH and CDR2 LQKENI. CDR3 length: 14 amino acids. Here the CDR3 reads CASSPAGQGREQYF. CDR3 bases: TGTGCCAGCTCACCGGCGGGACAGGGGCGGGAGCAGTACTTC.

For this clone: Sequence at one end of the junction differs from germline and may be a read error. V and J are TRBV10-2 and TRBJ2-3; TRBD2 matches 9 bases. This CDR3 spans 15 amino acids. Germline loops: CDR1 WSHSY, CDR2 SAAADI. The CDR3 region has the DNA TGCGCCAGCAGCGTAGCGGGAGAAGTCACAAATACGCAGTATTTT. Amino acid sequence: CASSVAGEVTNTQYF.

Only one count was recorded for this clone. J is TRBJ1-2 and V is TRBV18; a possible D gene is TRBD1 (6 bases). The CDR3 is 14 amino acids. Germline loops: CDR1 KGHSH, CDR2 LQKENI. With 3 bases removed from V and 10 bases from J, the gap between germline ends came to 18 bases. CDR3 coding DNA: TGTGCCAGCTCACCTCGGCGGGACACTGATGTCTACACCTTC. Translated: CASSPRRDTDVYTF.

This clone was found a few times. V gene TRBV7-9 combines with J gene TRBJ2-1, with a possible D match to TRBD2 (5 bases). Germline CDR1 and CDR2: SEHNR and FQNEAQ (reference sequence). Trimming took 1 base from V and 3 from J, leaving 13 bases between them. The length of the CDR3 is 16 residues. In DNA form, the CDR3 reads TGTGCCAGCAGCTTAGGGGAGACTGCCTACTACAATGAGCAGTTCTTC. Protein sequence: CASSLGETAYYNEQFF.

The genes are TRBV10-3 and TRBJ2-3; D might be TRBD2 (5 bases). In germline, CDR1 is ENHRY, CDR2 SYGVKD. Trimming took 9 bases from V and 2 from J, leaving 12 bases between them. The CDR3 runs 13 residues. The CDR3 here is CAIATGSTDTQYF. CDR3 DNA: TGTGCCATTGCTACGGGATCCACAGATACGCAGTATTTT.

This chain links TRBV10-3 with TRBJ1-2; D possibly corresponds to TRBD1 (5 bases). The CDR3 totals 15 residues. V was shortened by 5 bases and J by 0 bases, with 13 bases between the two germline ends. Germline values: CDR1 ENHRY, CDR2 SYGVKD. CDR3 DNA: TGTGCCATCAGTCCAGGGAATCAAGCTAACTATGGCTACACCTTC. Protein sequence: CAISPGNQANYGYTF.

This sequence joins TRBV19 and TRBJ1-2, with D uncertain. The germline V and J ends were trimmed by 0 bases and 8 bases, with 10 bases remaining between them. From germline, CDR1 is LNHDA and CDR2 SQIVND (reference sequence). This CDR3 comprises 13 residues. The CDR3 sequence is CASSIDGGRGYTF. The CDR3 nucleotides read TGTGCCAGTAGTATAGATGGAGGGAGAGGCTACACCTTC.

The chain combines TRBV6-2 or TRBV6-3 with TRBJ1-4, with D maybe TRBD1 (6 bases). Trimming took 2 bases from V and 15 from J, leaving 13 bases between them. The germline gives CDR1 MNHEY, CDR2 SVGEGT. The CDR3 runs to 12 residues. The CDR3 coding sequence is TGTGCCAGCAGTTACGCACAGGGCAGGATGTTTTTT. Its protein product is CASSYAQGRMFF.

The chain links TRBV12-3 or TRBV12-4 to TRBJ2-7, with D unclear. The germline V and J ends were trimmed by 5 bases and 6 bases, with 11 bases remaining between them. The CDR3 spans 12 residues. The CDR3 is CASSDNLGEQYF. The CDR3 DNA is TGTGCCAGCAGTGACAACTTGGGCGAGCAGTACTTC.

This chain joins TRBV7-9 and TRBJ2-5; D call uncertain. The CDR3 is made up of 13 amino acids. V dropped 2 bases and J dropped 1 base, with 5 bases sitting between them. Germline V gene lookup returns CDR1 SEHNR and CDR2 FQNEAQ (reference sequence). CDR3 DNA: TGTGCCAGCAGCTTATCGGCCCAAGAGACCCAGTACTTC. Its translation: CASSLSAQETQYF.

V usage is TRBV5-1 and J usage is TRBJ2-1; no firm D call. Germline V lookup: CDR1 SGHRS, CDR2 YFSETQ. The CDR3 is 14 residues long. The V gene lost 0 bases and the J gene lost 7 bases, with 11 bases spanning the gap. Here the CDR3 DNA reads TGCGCCAGCAGCTTGGGGCAGATTGAGAATGAGCAGTTCTTC. Translation gives CASSLGQIENEQFF.

This clone was recorded only once. This CDR3 reads CASSLKGGGGIQYF. As DNA, the CDR3 is TGTGCCAGCAGCCTTAAGGGCGGGGGAGGCATTCAGTACTTC. The V call is TRBV3-1 (or the pseudogene TRBV3-2), the J call TRBJ2-4; 7 bases are shared with TRBD2. From germline, CDR1 is LGHDT and CDR2 YNNKEL (reference sequence). CDR3 length: 14 residues. With 4 bases clipped from V and 9 bases from J, the junction kept 9 bases outside the gene matches.

This clone is medium-sized in the sample. The chain links TRBV29-1 to TRBJ2-2; no definite D call. CDR1 is SQVTM, CDR2 ANQGSEA, per germline. The CDR3 runs to 12 residues. Trimming took 1 base from V and 6 from J, leaving 6 bases between them. For the CDR3, the DNA is TGCAGCGTTGAAGTGGGGTCCGGGGAGCTGTTTTTT. Amino acid sequence: CSVEVGSGELFF.

The rearrangement uses TRBV30 and TRBJ2-3, with a tentative D call TRBD2 (7 bases). The germline V gene encodes CDR1 GTSNPN and CDR2 SVGIG (reference sequence). The CDR3 covers 14 residues. CDR3 nucleotide sequence: TGTACCCTGGGGGGGGGCGATGGCACAGATACGCAGTATTTT. Protein sequence: CTLGGGDGTDTQYF.

The chain combines TRBV9 with TRBJ2-3; 9 nucleotides line up with TRBD1. The germline V gene encodes CDR1 SGDLS and CDR2 YYNGEE. With V trimmed by 2 bases and J by 0 bases, 4 bases remained unmatched. This CDR3 spans 16 amino acids. In DNA, the CDR3 is TGTGCCAGCAGCGTGGGACAGGGAGTTAGCACAGATACGCAGTATTTT. It yields the protein CASSVGQGVSTDTQYF.

V and J are TRBV6-5 and TRBJ2-1; D is perhaps TRBD2 (5 bases). CDR1 is MNHEY and CDR2 is SVGAGI in the germline V gene. The CDR3 is made up of 12 amino acids. Trimming left V 7 bases short and J 5 bases short, with 9 bases between. The CDR3 spells CASKLGNNEQFF. The CDR3 bases are TGTGCCAGCAAACTAGGCAACAATGAGCAGTTCTTC.

This clone was seen once. The rearrangement uses TRBV2 and TRBJ1-3; perhaps TRBD1 as D (5 bases). V lost 5 bases to trimming and J lost 3 bases, with 14 bases between them. CDR1 SNHLY and CDR2 FYNNEI come from the germline V gene. CDR3 length: 15 residues. CDR3 protein: CASSPTGADGNTIYF. CDR3 in DNA: TGTGCCAGCAGTCCCACAGGAGCAGATGGAAACACCATATATTTT.

This clone was detected only a few times. The CDR3 is CASSSGHVNEKLFF. In DNA, the CDR3 is TGTGCCAGCAGCTCGGGACACGTTAATGAAAAACTGTTTTTT. The V and J genes are TRBV7-9 and TRBJ1-4; the D gene is possibly TRBD1 (6 bases). Germline CDR1 SEHNR, CDR2 FQNEAQ (reference sequence). V was pared by 4 bases and J by 4 bases, with 10 bases between. The CDR3 covers 14 residues.

This clone was seen only a few times. The J gene is TRBJ1-5, the V gene TRBV19; D is undetermined. The CDR3 runs 14 residues. Germline CDR1 and CDR2: LNHDA and SQIVND (reference sequence). V was trimmed by 1 base and J by 6 bases, leaving 10 bases between them. This CDR3 is CASSIGIGPQPQHF. The CDR3, as DNA: TGTGCCAGTAGTATAGGCATAGGGCCTCAGCCCCAGCATTTT.

The gene calls are TRBV9 and TRBJ1-3; D is unclear. CDR3 size: 13 residues. Germline V gene sequence: CDR1 SGDLS, CDR2 YYNGEE. Trimming cost V 3 bases and J 0 bases, with 4 bases left between them. DNA of the CDR3: TGTGCCAGCAGCGGGATCTCTGGAAACACCATATATTTT. It yields the protein CASSGISGNTIYF.

V gene TRBV30 combines with J gene TRBJ1-2; unclear D gene. Between the trimmed V and J ends, which lost 0 bases and 4 bases, there was a span of 6 bases. CDR1 and CDR2 from the germline V gene are GTSNPN and SVGIG (reference sequence). The CDR3 length is 12 residues. The chain's CDR3 is CAWSVYTYGYTF. CDR3 DNA: TGTGCCTGGAGTGTATATACCTATGGCTACACCTTC.

The chain uses TRBV7-2 and TRBJ1-1; TRBD1 might be the D (6 bases). Trimming cost V 3 bases and J 3 bases, with 11 bases left between them. The CDR3 has 14 amino acids. CDR1 is SGHTA, CDR2 FQGNSA, per germline. CDR3 amino acids: CASSFYRDHTEAFF. DNA for the CDR3: TGTGCCAGCAGCTTCTACAGGGACCACACTGAAGCTTTCTTT.

Within the sample, this clone is medium-sized. The gene calls are TRBV14 and TRBJ1-1; D is unclear. Germline CDR1 reads SGHDN; CDR2 reads FVKESK. Trimming took 0 bases from V and 5 from J, leaving 16 bases between them. This CDR3 has 16 residues. DNA of the CDR3: TGTGCCAGCAGCCAAGATGCCGTCGGGGTAAGAACTGAAGCTTTCTTT. It codes for CASSQDAVGVRTEAFF.